The 27 T cell receptor beta chains listed next were all sequenced from one sample in a study of cytomegalovirus exposure and HLA in healthy donors (dated by TCRdb to about 2017). The receptor library was made with the immunoSEQ multiplex PCR assay. The multiplex PCR relied on a mix of 60 forward primers for TCR Vbeta segments and 13 reverse primers for TCR Jbeta segments. The clones in this table, taken by TCRdb from immuneACCESS, are in-frame only. Not every clone is retained; where verified, under half of the shortfall comes from an unresolved V gene, and the cause of the rest is unknown. The sample table holds 100,000 to 150,000 clones, of which roughly 80% were seen once. 1.5% of the sample rests with the top ten. The source material was PBMCs. These receptors were obtained from a female donor in good health and CMV-seronegative.

CDR3 nucleotide sequence: TGTGCCAGCAGCCTAACCTCTCTAGCGGGAGTTGAAGATACGCAGTATTTT. Its translation: CASSLTSLAGVEDTQYF. V gene TRBV27 combines with J gene TRBJ2-3; 10 nucleotides match TRBD2. CDR1 MNHEY and CDR2 SMNVEV come from the germline V gene (reference sequence). V trimming: 6 bases; J trimming: 5 bases; junction bases outside the gene matches: 14. This CDR3 has 17 amino acids.

The chain has TRBV2 and TRBJ2-3; 7 bases align to TRBD1. The CDR3 sequence is 12 residues long. Trimming at V came to 8 bases and at J to 9 bases, leaving 8 bases not matched to a gene. CDR1 and CDR2 from the germline V gene are SNHLY and FYNNEI. CDR3 sequence reads: CASCTGEDTQYF. The CDR3 DNA follows: TGTGCCAGCTGTACAGGGGAAGACACGCAGTATTTT.

The chain has TRBV9 and TRBJ2-1; 9 nucleotides align to TRBD2. The CDR3 has 16 residues. Trimming at V came to 4 bases and at J to 0 bases, leaving 5 bases not matched to a gene. Germline V gene data show CDR1 as SGDLS and CDR2 as YYNGEE. The CDR3 here is CASSIGLASSYNEQFF. CDR3 nucleotide sequence: TGTGCCAGCAGCATAGGACTAGCGAGCTCCTACAATGAGCAGTTCTTC.

The V gene is TRBV9, the J gene TRBJ1-3, with TRBD1 as a possible D gene (6 bases). This CDR3 is built from 14 residues. Between the trimmed V and J ends, which lost 3 bases and 1 base, there was a span of 8 bases. CDR1 and CDR2 from the germline V gene are SGDLS and YYNGEE. This CDR3 is CASSGQESGNTIYF. The CDR3 nucleotides are TGTGCCAGCAGCGGACAGGAATCTGGAAACACCATATATTTT.

CDR3 nucleotide sequence: TGCGCCAGCAGCCGGATCGTGGCAGGCAGGGAAGCCGAGCAGTACTTC. It translates to CASSRIVAGREAEQYF. The rearrangement links TRBV4-1 to TRBJ2-5, with D possibly being TRBD1 (5 bases). The J call is in doubt because the DNA end fits TRBJ2-7 better. This CDR3 has 16 amino acids. The germline gives CDR1 MGHRA, CDR2 YSYEKL.

This rearrangement joins TRBV6-4 to TRBJ2-2, with 8 bases lining up with TRBD2. Germline values: CDR1 MRHNA, CDR2 SNTAGT. The CDR3 consists of 16 residues. V gave up 4 bases and J gave up 7 bases; unmatched junction bases: 11. This CDR3 is CASSVELAEESGELFF. In nucleotides, the CDR3 is TGTGCCAGCAGTGTGGAACTAGCGGAAGAAAGCGGGGAGCTGTTTTTT.

The chain employs TRBV29-1 and TRBJ2-7; D gene uncertain. Per the germline V gene, CDR1 is SQVTM and CDR2 is ANQGSEA. The CDR3 covers 13 residues. Trimming took 6 bases from V and 0 from J, leaving 12 bases between them. For the CDR3, the DNA is TGCAGCGTCCCCTATGAGGACTCCTACGAGCAGTACTTC. It yields the protein CSVPYEDSYEQYF.

The chain's CDR3 is CSLGRQETQYF. DNA of the CDR3: TGCAGCCTGGGGAGGCAAGAGACCCAGTACTTC. V and J are TRBV29-1 and TRBJ2-5, with a tentative D call TRBD2 (6 bases). Looked up from germline, CDR1 is SQVTM and CDR2 is ANQGSEA. Trimming stripped 8 bases from V and 2 bases from J, with 9 bases between. The CDR3 is 11 amino acids.

The rearrangement joins TRBV2 to TRBJ1-6, with D tentatively TRBD1 (5 bases). This CDR3 has 15 residues. From germline, CDR1 is SNHLY and CDR2 FYNNEI. V gave up 4 bases and J gave up 7 bases, with 14 bases separating them. The CDR3 DNA reads as TGTGCCAGCAGTGTCCGCGGGACCTCAAATTCACCCCTCCACTTT. Amino acids: CASSVRGTSNSPLHF.

This clone was seen a handful of times. The J gene is TRBJ2-5, the V gene TRBV19; perhaps TRBD2 as D (7 bases). Trimming left V 5 bases short and J 5 bases short, with 12 bases between. Germline CDR1 LNHDA, CDR2 SQIVND (reference sequence). This CDR3 comprises 13 residues. CDR3 region: CASSSGGRETQYF. The CDR3 region has the DNA TGTGCCAGTAGTTCGGGGGGCAGGGAGACCCAGTACTTC.

The chain is built from TRBV7-3 and TRBJ2-7; 7 nucleotides line up with TRBD1. This CDR3 comprises 13 residues. From germline, CDR1 is SGHTA and CDR2 FQGTGA. The J segment lost 5 bases and the V segment lost 5 bases, leaving 6 bases of the junction unmatched. Written as DNA, the CDR3 is TGTGCCAGCAGCCCCGGGACAGACAACGAGCAGTACTTC. Its protein product is CASSPGTDNEQYF.

The V gene is TRBV7-9, the J gene TRBJ2-5; a weak D match, TRBD1 (6 bases). The CDR3 spans 13 residues. CDR1 is SEHNR and CDR2 is FQNEAQ in the germline V gene (reference sequence). V lost 7 bases and J 2 bases, leaving 11 bases between the germline ends. CDR3 sequence: CASTYGQQETQYF. The CDR3 nucleotides are TGTGCCAGCACCTACGGACAGCAAGAGACCCAGTACTTC.

V gene TRBV6-5 combines with J gene TRBJ1-1; D remains unclear. Trimming shortened V by 0 bases and J by 5 bases, and 7 bases separated the two germline ends. CDR3 length: 13 residues. Germline-derived CDR1 and CDR2 are MNHEY and SVGAGI. CDR3: CASSYSGGTEAFF. The CDR3 DNA is TGTGCCAGCAGTTACTCGGGAGGAACTGAAGCTTTCTTT.

The chain carries TRBV2 and TRBJ2-7; TRBD1 aligns across 8 bases. Germline CDR1 SNHLY, CDR2 FYNNEI. The trim removed 7 bases at V and 5 bases at J, leaving 13 bases unmatched. CDR3 length: 15 amino acids. This CDR3 is CASNTGQGFPHEQYF. Written as DNA, the CDR3 is TGTGCCAGCAATACAGGACAGGGCTTCCCCCACGAGCAGTACTTC.

The chain is built from TRBV7-3 and TRBJ2-1; a weak D match, TRBD2 (6 bases). Trimming removed 5 bases from V and 3 bases from J, with 11 bases in between. Germline assignment: CDR1 SGHTA and CDR2 FQGTGA. This CDR3 has 14 amino acids. DNA of the CDR3: TGTGCCAGCAGCCCCGGGAGTAACTACAATGAGCAGTTCTTC. It translates to CASSPGSNYNEQFF.

The V gene is TRBV28, the J gene TRBJ1-4, with 7 nucleotides matching TRBD1. The germline gives CDR1 MDHEN, CDR2 SYDVKM. The CDR3 loop spans 14 amino acids. Trimming took 4 bases from V and 5 from J; bases not matched to a gene: 4. CDR3 loop: CASSSGQTNEKLFF. The CDR3 DNA follows: TGTGCCAGCAGTTCGGGACAGACGAATGAAAAACTGTTTTTT.

As DNA, the CDR3 is TGTGCCAGCAGTTTAAGAGGTACTGAAGCTTTCTTT. Translation: CASSLRGTEAFF. The chain recombines TRBV28 with TRBJ1-1; no definite D call. The CDR3 runs to 12 residues. In germline, CDR1 is MDHEN, CDR2 SYDVKM. The ends were cut back, 2 bases at V and 5 bases at J, with 6 bases in the middle.

This chain connects TRBV4-2 to TRBJ2-1; perhaps TRBD2 as D (6 bases). V lost 3 bases and J lost 9, with 21 bases in between. Germline-derived CDR1 and CDR2 are LGHNA and YNFKEQ. The CDR3 contains 16 residues. CDR3 loop: CASSQVLGSSEAEQFF. For the CDR3, the DNA is TGTGCCAGCAGCCAGGTCCTCGGGTCTAGCGAAGCTGAGCAGTTCTTC.

The chain recombines TRBV27 with TRBJ2-3; TRBD2 matches at 10 bases. Germline assignment: CDR1 MNHEY and CDR2 SMNVEV (reference sequence). This CDR3 is built from 15 residues. V trimming: 5 bases; J trimming: 0 bases; junction bases outside the gene matches: 2. Here the CDR3 DNA reads TGTGCCAGCAGTCCACTAGCGGGAAGCACAGATACGCAGTATTTT. Residues: CASSPLAGSTDTQYF.

This rearrangement joins TRBV6-6 to TRBJ2-7; D possibly corresponds to TRBD2 (6 bases). The CDR3 runs 14 residues. Trimming stripped 5 bases from V and 1 base from J, with 12 bases between. Germline CDR1 reads MNHNY; CDR2 reads SVGAGI (reference sequence). The CDR3 DNA follows: TGTGCCAGCAGTCCCGTGGCGGGGTCCTACGAGCAGTACTTC. As protein: CASSPVAGSYEQYF.

The chain is built from TRBV5-4 and TRBJ1-2; D remains ambiguous. CDR1 is SGHNT, CDR2 YYREEE, per germline (reference sequence). The germline V and J ends were trimmed by 2 bases and 3 bases, with 8 bases remaining between them. This CDR3 has 13 amino acids. The chain's CDR3 is CASSFGEYYGYTF. CDR3 coding DNA: TGTGCCAGCAGCTTCGGAGAGTACTATGGCTACACCTTC.

A note on this clone: The same CDR3 can be traced to other DNA sequences in this sample. J is TRBJ1-5 and V is TRBV5-4, with no clear D. CDR1 SGHNT and CDR2 YYREEE come from the germline V gene (reference sequence). Trimming cost V 0 bases and J 4 bases, with 5 bases left between them. The CDR3 is 13 amino acids. The CDR3 bases are TGTGCCAGCAGCTTGGCAGGTAATCAGCCCCAGCATTTT. Protein product: CASSLAGNQPQHF.

In DNA form, the CDR3 reads TGTGCCAGCAGCCTTAGCGGGACCGGGGGACCAGATACGCAGTATTTT. Encoded protein: CASSLSGTGGPDTQYF. This chain connects TRBV7-2 to TRBJ2-3; 8 bases line up with TRBD2. Trimming cost V 5 bases and J 4 bases; bases outside gene matches: 11. Germline assignment: CDR1 SGHTA and CDR2 FQGNSA. This CDR3 has 16 residues.

The rearrangement links TRBV9 to TRBJ2-3; TRBD2 matches at 10 bases. J lost 2 bases, V lost 6 bases, and 6 bases had no gene match. CDR1 is SGDLS, CDR2 YYNGEE, per germline. The CDR3 sequence is 15 residues long. This CDR3 is CASTRAGGPTDTQYF. The CDR3 coding sequence is TGTGCCAGCACCAGAGCGGGAGGGCCCACAGATACGCAGTATTTT.

The rearrangement joins TRBV5-6 to TRBJ1-2, with 8 bases lining up with TRBD1. There are 15 residues in the CDR3. V lost 0 bases, J lost 0 bases, and 1 base stayed unmatched. Germline CDR1 and CDR2: SGHDT and YYEEEE. The CDR3 sequence is CASSLETGANYGYTF. The DNA for the CDR3 is TGTGCCAGCAGCTTGGAGACAGGGGCTAACTATGGCTACACCTTC.

This chain uses TRBV21-1 with TRBJ2-1; the table's D call, TRBD1, has no DNA check behind it. TRBV21-1 is designated a pseudogene. CDR3 length equals 15 residues. The CDR3 here is CASSKGRDRGNEQFF. CDR3 nucleotide sequence: TGTGCCAGCAGCAAAGGCCGGGACAGAGGTAATGAGCAGTTCTTC.

The rearrangement uses TRBV29-1 and TRBJ2-3; D ambiguous. Trimming shortened V by 3 bases and J by 6 bases, and 13 bases separated the two germline ends. In germline, CDR1 is SQVTM, CDR2 ANQGSEA. The CDR3 is 13 amino acids. The CDR3 DNA sequence: TGCAGCGTTGAGGCCACTGGGCTGGATACGCAGTATTTT. It specifies CSVEATGLDTQYF.